These 18 T cell receptor beta chains were sequenced from one sample in a study of blood T cell repertoires in COVID-19. The assay was immunoSEQ multiplex PCR, and TCRdb's table has in-frame clones only and misses some. The data show about 130,000 clones, roughly 84% seen once. The sequenced material came from peripheral blood. Receptor source: a woman in her twenties or thirties who had recovered from COVID-19.

The V and J genes are TRBV7-8 and TRBJ1-4; 9 nucleotides line up with TRBD1. Trimming at V came to 3 bases and at J to 8 bases, leaving 4 bases not matched to a gene. Germline CDR1 reads SGHVS; CDR2 reads FQNEAQ. The CDR3 covers 14 residues. The CDR3 loop is CASSFTGGGEKLFF. The CDR3 bases are TGTGCCAGCAGCTTTACAGGGGGCGGCGAAAAACTGTTTTTT.

The rearrangement joins TRBV9 to TRBJ2-2; 9 bases map to TRBD1. Germline V gene data show CDR1 as SGDLS and CDR2 as YYNGEE. CDR3 length: 16 amino acids. The junction had 4 bases not matched to a gene; V was cut back by 3 bases and J by 1 base. CDR3 in DNA: TGTGCCAGCAGCGCCGGGACAGGGATGAACACCGGGGAGCTGTTTTTT. Its protein is CASSAGTGMNTGELFF.

This sequence joins TRBV6-5 and TRBJ1-2; TRBD1 is a possible D gene (5 bases). V lost 6 bases and J lost 4, with 15 bases in between. In germline, CDR1 is MNHEY, CDR2 SVGAGI. CDR3 length: 14 residues. The chain's CDR3 is CASSSTRDSYGYTF. DNA of the CDR3: TGTGCCAGCAGCTCAACCAGGGATTCCTATGGCTACACCTTC.

V is TRBV6-5 and J is TRBJ2-5, with 9 bases that match TRBD1. The CDR3 covers 14 residues. The V segment lost 0 bases and the J segment 5 bases; nucleotides outside the gene matches: 1. CDR1 and CDR2 from the germline V gene are MNHEY and SVGAGI. This CDR3 is CASSYSGTGETQYF. CDR3 nucleotide sequence: TGTGCCAGCAGTTACTCGGGGACAGGGGAGACCCAGTACTTC.

J is TRBJ1-1 and V is TRBV4-1, with unresolved D. The V gene's germline CDR1 is MGHRA and CDR2 YSYEKL. The length of the CDR3 is 13 residues. Trimming cost V 0 bases and J 3 bases, with 5 bases left between them. CDR3 in DNA: TGCGCCAGCAGCCAAGATGAGGACACTGAAGCTTTCTTT. Amino acids: CASSQDEDTEAFF.

Turning to this clone: Mismatch with germline at one junction end may stem from a read error. The chain joins TRBV7-7 to TRBJ1-4; 7 bases align to TRBD1. CDR3 length equals 14 residues. Germline CDR1 is SSHAT and CDR2 is FNYEAQ (reference sequence). CDR3 residues: CASSPGQLNEKLFF. The CDR3 DNA follows: TGTGCTAGCAGCCCGGGACAGTTAAATGAAAAACTGTTTTTT.

Concerning this clone itself: At one boundary the junction diverges from the germline segment, which might be a read error. V usage is TRBV12-3 or TRBV12-4 and J usage is TRBJ2-5; 10 bases are shared with TRBD2. The CDR3 is made up of 13 amino acids. CDR3 sequence (DNA): TGTGCCAGCAGGTTAGCGGGAGGCGAGACCCAGTACTTC. It specifies CASRLAGGETQYF.

The chain employs TRBV15 and TRBJ1-1, with D perhaps matching TRBD1 (5 bases). From germline, CDR1 is LNHNV and CDR2 YYDKDF (reference sequence). The germline V and J ends were trimmed by 0 bases and 1 base, with 6 bases remaining between them. The CDR3 has 14 residues. CDR3 sequence: CATSRDRANTEAFF. For the CDR3, the DNA is TGTGCCACCAGCAGAGACAGGGCGAACACTGAAGCTTTCTTT.

The genes are TRBV29-1 and TRBJ1-5, with TRBD1 matching over 7 bases. Germline values: CDR1 SQVTM, CDR2 ANQGSEA. V shed 5 bases and J 6 bases; nucleotides not matched to a gene: 4. The CDR3 is 12 residues long. The CDR3 spells CSVQQGSQPQHF. DNA for the CDR3: TGCAGCGTTCAACAGGGGAGTCAGCCCCAGCATTTT.

To note about this clone: The same CDR3 arises from other DNA sequences in this sample as well. The chain joins TRBV4-1 to TRBJ2-5; 10 nucleotides align to TRBD1. V lost 3 bases to trimming and J lost 4 bases; unmatched junction nucleotides: 2. Germline CDR1 is MGHRA and CDR2 is YSYEKL. CDR3 length: 14 amino acids. This CDR3 is CASSQGQGRETQYF. The CDR3 DNA is TGCGCCAGCAGCCAGGGACAGGGGAGAGAGACCCAGTACTTC.

This chain links TRBV12-3 or TRBV12-4 with TRBJ1-2; the match to TRBD1 covers 8 bases. The CDR3 is made up of 12 amino acids. J lost 4 bases, V lost 11 bases, and 6 bases had no gene match. CDR3 sequence: CASRTGTYGYTF. As DNA, the CDR3 is TGTGCCTCCCGGACAGGGACCTATGGCTACACCTTC.

The chain uses TRBV3-1 (or the pseudogene TRBV3-2) and TRBJ2-4, with 7 bases identical to TRBD1. With V trimmed by 3 bases and J by 0 bases, 8 bases remained unmatched. Germline CDR1 reads LGHDT; CDR2 reads YNNKEL (reference sequence). This CDR3 contains 17 residues. The CDR3 DNA follows: TGTGCCAGCAGCCAGGGCCCTGACAGGGTAGCCAAAAACATTCAGTACTTC. Amino acids: CASSQGPDRVAKNIQYF.

This clone was observed a handful of times. The rearrangement joins TRBV12-3 or TRBV12-4 to TRBJ2-1, with a weak D call TRBD2 (7 bases). With 10 bases removed from V and 7 bases from J, the gap between germline ends came to 17 bases. This CDR3 region has 13 residues. The CDR3: CATQGRGTNEQFF. The CDR3 DNA reads TGTGCCACCCAAGGGCGGGGGACAAATGAGCAGTTCTTC.

The genes are TRBV19 and TRBJ2-6; D ambiguous. The germline V and J ends were trimmed by 6 bases and 0 bases, with 3 bases remaining between them. Germline-derived CDR1 and CDR2 are LNHDA and SQIVND (reference sequence). The CDR3 covers 13 residues. This CDR3 reads CASSYSGANVLTF. The CDR3 nucleotides read TGTGCCAGTAGCTACTCTGGGGCCAACGTCCTGACTTTC.

V usage is TRBV7-8 and J usage is TRBJ1-4, with 7 bases lining up with TRBD1. Trimming took 2 bases from V and 5 from J; bases not matched to a gene: 5. Germline assignment: CDR1 SGHVS and CDR2 FQNEAQ. This CDR3 contains 15 residues. CDR3 residues: CASSLSQGGNEKLFF. DNA for the CDR3: TGTGCCAGCAGCTTATCCCAGGGGGGCAATGAAAAACTGTTTTTT.

This rearrangement joins TRBV2 to TRBJ2-7; TRBD2 is a possible D gene (5 bases). The CDR3 contains 13 residues. CDR1 is SNHLY and CDR2 is FYNNEI in the germline V gene. V was pared by 8 bases and J by 5 bases, with 16 bases between. The CDR3 coding sequence is TGTGCCAGCGAGGAGAGGGCGGCACACGAGCAGTACTTC. This gives the protein CASEERAAHEQYF.

This chain connects TRBV10-3 to TRBJ2-7, with D possibly matching TRBD2 (6 bases). The CDR3 length is 14 residues. Trimming removed 2 bases at V and 6 bases at J, with 14 bases between. The germline V gene has CDR1 ENHRY and CDR2 SYGVKD. The CDR3 here is CAISEGGFPLEQYF. CDR3 DNA sequence: TGTGCCATCAGTGAGGGGGGGTTCCCCCTCGAGCAGTACTTC.

The chain employs TRBV9 and TRBJ2-3; possibly TRBD2 for D (7 bases). With 0 bases removed from V and 5 bases from J, the gap between germline ends came to 10 bases. CDR3 length: 14 residues. CDR1 SGDLS and CDR2 YYNGEE come from the germline V gene. In DNA, the CDR3 is TGTGCCAGCAGCGTAGGGGGGGGCGGAGATACGCAGTATTTT. Translation gives CASSVGGGGDTQYF.